Detailed here is one TCR beta chain. Its target is unknown. A J-beta primer mix and a sample-barcoded 5' primer were used in a second PCR of roughly 7 to 12 cycles. Researchers report that each sample yielded at least 2.5 million CDR3-containing paired-end reads. TCRdb reanalysed the 5' RACE reads using MiXCR and keeps one entry per CDR3 protein. This sample has some 750,000 distinct CDR3 sequences, with roughly 20% found just once. The data derive from a study of blood T cells in healthy people across ages. Broader study findings: Strong correlation was found linking TCR beta diversity to naive T cell percentage. Both higher diversity and more naive CD4+ cells marked long-lived donors when set against aged donors. The study could not conclusively compare naive and antigen-experienced cells, given its unsorted PBMCs.

Looked up from germline, CDR1 is MDHEN and CDR2 is SYDVKM. V trimming: 0 bases; J trimming: 8 bases; junction bases outside the gene matches: 9. The CDR3 length is 15 residues. The chain carries TRBV28 and TRBJ1-2; 7 bases match TRBD1. The sequenced sample was blood. This sequence originates from a man between 65 and 80 years old in good health. CDR3 coding DNA: TGTGCCAGCAGTTTATGGGAGACAGGGAGGGGAGGCTACACCTTC. Translating gives CASSLWETGRGGYTF.